The 25 T cell receptor beta chains reported below all come from one sample, sequenced in a study of Ad26.COV2.S vaccination and SARS-CoV-2 variants. Treatment given: about 20 received Ad26.COV2.S at low or high dose, single or two shots; 5 received placebo; per-sample allocation not given. After the first vaccine or placebo injection, samples were drawn on day 63. Sequencing was performed with immunoSEQ multiplex PCR; in TCRdb, only in-frame clones are kept and a portion is missing. The profile shows about 350,000 clones, approximately 90% of them singletons. Sequenced here: peripheral blood, sampled in a trial of Ad26.COV2.S vaccine versus placebo. The receptors shown here come from a person aged 18 to 65 who received the Ad26.COV2.S COVID-19 vaccine or a placebo.

The CDR3 here is CASRTQEGPYEQYF. DNA of the CDR3: TGTGCCAGTAGGACCCAGGAGGGGCCCTACGAGCAGTACTTC. The chain joins TRBV19 to TRBJ2-7; a possible D gene is TRBD2 (6 bases). CDR3 length: 14 amino acids. V was clipped by 6 bases and J by 2 bases, with 14 bases between them. Germline values: CDR1 LNHDA, CDR2 SQIVND (reference sequence).

This clone occurred once. The genes are TRBV28 and TRBJ1-4; no definite D call. Trimming removed 10 bases at V and 10 bases at J, with 19 bases between. Germline CDR1 is MDHEN and CDR2 is SYDVKM. This CDR3 has 13 residues. The CDR3: CATTAAGEGKLFF. Here the CDR3 DNA reads TGTGCCACCACCGCAGCAGGTGAAGGAAAACTGTTTTTT. Combining the CDR3 with reference TRBV28 and TRBJ1-4 gives the whole variable domain DVKVTQSSRYLVKRTGEKVFLECVQDMDHENMFWYRQDPGLGLRLIYFSYDVKMKEKGDIPEGYSVSREKKERFSLILESASTNQTSMYLCATTAAGEGKLFFGSGTQLSVL.

The chain couples TRBV13 to TRBJ1-5; no firm D call. Germline V lookup: CDR1 PRHDT, CDR2 FYEKMQ (reference sequence). Trimming shortened V by 5 bases and J by 6 bases, and 11 bases separated the two germline ends. The length of the CDR3 is 13 residues. CDR3 residues: CASSTSPGQPQHF. The CDR3 nucleotides are TGTGCCAGCAGCACCTCGCCCGGTCAGCCCCAGCATTTT.

This clone has a handful of counts. This chain uses TRBV5-1 with TRBJ1-1; D might be TRBD1 (5 bases). The ends were cut back, 0 bases at V and 10 bases at J, with 16 bases in the middle. Germline values: CDR1 SGHRS, CDR2 YFSETQ. This CDR3 comprises 14 residues. In DNA, the CDR3 is TGCGCCAGCAGCTTGGCGCTGGCAGCAAGGGGAGCTTTCTTT. Amino acid sequence: CASSLALAARGAFF.

The gene calls are TRBV7-2 and TRBJ1-1; D possibly corresponds to TRBD1 (6 bases). Trimming removed 1 base from V and 4 bases from J, with 22 bases in between. Germline V CDR1 and CDR2: SGHTA, FQGNSA. The CDR3 is 18 amino acids. The CDR3 bases are TGTGCCAGCAGCTTAGGTCGGGGCCGACAGGTACGGAGCACTGAAGCTTTCTTT. Its translation: CASSLGRGRQVRSTEAFF.

This clone was seen more than once but under ten times. The V gene is TRBV7-9, the J gene TRBJ1-5; TRBD1 matches at 8 bases. Germline CDR1 reads SEHNR; CDR2 reads FQNEAQ (reference sequence). The CDR3 runs 17 residues. The trim removed 5 bases at V and 5 bases at J, leaving 14 bases unmatched. The CDR3 nucleotides are TGTGCCAGCAGCCAGACAGGGGATTTTTTCAGCGATCAGCCCCAGCATTTT. The encoded protein is CASSQTGDFFSDQPQHF.

This chain links TRBV6-5 with TRBJ2-7; no clear D. Trimming left V 7 bases short and J 3 bases short, with 13 bases between. The germline gives CDR1 MNHEY, CDR2 SVGAGI. This CDR3 has 13 residues. The CDR3 sequence is CASTRIPFYEQYF. The CDR3 DNA reads TGTGCCAGCACCCGGATTCCCTTCTACGAGCAGTACTTC.

The gene calls are TRBV5-6 and TRBJ1-1, with D tentatively TRBD1 (5 bases). The germline CDR1 and CDR2 sequences are SGHDT and YYEEEE. Trimming took 3 bases from V and 7 from J, leaving 16 bases between them. The CDR3 is 14 amino acids. The CDR3 protein is CASSSRVAGNEAFF. In nucleotides, the CDR3 is TGTGCCAGCAGCTCCAGGGTTGCGGGAAATGAAGCTTTCTTT.

A few counts support this clone. J is TRBJ1-1 and V is TRBV5-1; D is ambiguous. In germline, CDR1 is SGHRS, CDR2 YFSETQ. There are 15 residues in the CDR3. V lost 0 bases and J 4 bases, leaving 13 bases between the germline ends. CDR3 loop: CASSLGSALGTEAFF. CDR3 DNA sequence: TGCGCCAGCAGCTTGGGGTCCGCCCTTGGCACTGAAGCTTTCTTT.

The V call is TRBV24-1, the J call TRBJ2-1, with D possibly being TRBD1 or TRBD2 (5 bases each). The CDR3 is 13 residues long. The germline V gene encodes CDR1 KGHDR and CDR2 SFDVKD. The V gene lost 5 bases and the J gene lost 7 bases, with 11 bases spanning the gap. As DNA, the CDR3 is TGTGCCACCAGTGTAGATGGGGGAAATGAGCAGTTCTTC. Translated: CATSVDGGNEQFF.

This sequence joins TRBV6-1 and TRBJ2-7; D gene unclear. Germline CDR1 and CDR2: MNHNS and SASEGT. Trimming stripped 2 bases from V and 0 bases from J, with 8 bases between. There are 14 residues in the CDR3. The CDR3 nucleotides are TGTGCCAGCAGTGAAAATTCGCCCTCCTACGAGCAGTACTTC. This translates into CASSENSPSYEQYF.

V usage is TRBV11-2 and J usage is TRBJ2-7; TRBD1 matches 7 bases. CDR3 length: 14 residues. The germline CDR1 and CDR2 sequences are SGHAT and FQNNGV. V lost 4 bases to trimming and J lost 4 bases; unmatched junction nucleotides: 7. The CDR3 region has the DNA TGTGCCAGCAGCTATACCGGGACAGCTTACGAGCAGTACTTC. Its protein is CASSYTGTAYEQYF.

This chain uses TRBV20-1 with TRBJ2-7; D not certain. With 3 bases removed from V and 0 bases from J, the gap between germline ends came to 15 bases. Germline CDR1 DFQATT, CDR2 SNEGSKA (reference sequence). This CDR3 has 15 amino acids. For the CDR3, the DNA is TGCAGTGCTAGTATAGCAGCTTCGAGCTCCTACGAGCAGTACTTC. This translates into CSASIAASSSYEQYF.

V and J are TRBV7-3 and TRBJ1-1; no clear D gene. The CDR3 has 16 amino acids. Trimming took 1 base from V and 0 from J, leaving 12 bases between them. The germline gives CDR1 SGHTA, CDR2 FQGTGA. The CDR3 protein is CASSLIRQIMNTEAFF. As DNA, the CDR3 is TGTGCCAGCAGCTTAATACGACAAATCATGAACACTGAAGCTTTCTTT.

This chain links TRBV15 with TRBJ1-1; 9 positions agree with TRBD1. Germline assignment: CDR1 LNHNV and CDR2 YYDKDF (reference sequence). Trimming took 0 bases from V and 4 from J; bases not matched to a gene: 6. There are 16 residues in the CDR3. The CDR3 coding sequence is TGTGCCACCAGCAGAGATGTGACAGGGGGATCCACTGAAGCTTTCTTT. Amino acids: CATSRDVTGGSTEAFF. The full variable domain, rest sourced from reference TRBV15 and TRBJ1-1, is DAMVIQNPRYQVTQFGKPVTLSCSQTLNHNVMYWYQQKSSQAPKLLFHYYDKDFNNEADTPDNFQSRRPNTSFCFLDIRSPGLGDTAMYLCATSRDVTGGSTEAFFGQGTRLTVV.

The chain employs TRBV3-1 (or the pseudogene TRBV3-2) and TRBJ1-6; D is uncertain. The CDR3 contains 14 residues. V was shortened by 0 bases and J by 7 bases, with 7 bases between the two germline ends. CDR1 LGHDT and CDR2 YNNKEL come from the germline V gene (reference sequence). The CDR3 sequence: CASSQDVMNSPLHF. DNA for the CDR3: TGTGCCAGCAGCCAAGATGTGATGAATTCACCCCTCCACTTT.

The V gene is TRBV6-1, the J gene TRBJ1-6; D is unresolved. Germline CDR1 reads MNHNS; CDR2 reads SASEGT. The CDR3 is made up of 15 amino acids. The V end lost 0 bases, the J end lost 3 bases, and 6 bases lay between the germline ends. CDR3 region: CASSEAHYYNSPLHF. CDR3 DNA: TGTGCCAGCAGTGAAGCCCATTACTATAATTCACCCCTCCACTTT.

The chain carries TRBV7-2 and TRBJ1-2; D call uncertain. This CDR3 comprises 18 residues. V lost 2 bases, J lost 8 bases, and 27 bases lay in between. The germline gives CDR1 SGHTA, CDR2 FQGNSA. CDR3 bases: TGTGCCAGCAGCTTAAATTGGGGTCCTCAAAACTTAGGTTACGGCTACACCTTC. Encoded protein: CASSLNWGPQNLGYGYTF.

The V gene is TRBV28, the J gene TRBJ1-6, with unresolved D. Germline V CDR1 and CDR2: MDHEN, SYDVKM. CDR3 length: 13 amino acids. Trimming removed 5 bases at V and 7 bases at J, with 9 bases between. The CDR3 DNA follows: TGTGCCAGCAGTCCGGACCCGAATTCACCCCTCCACTTT. Translated, it gives CASSPDPNSPLHF.

The V call is TRBV28, the J call TRBJ2-3; 9 positions match TRBD1. The CDR3 is made up of 16 amino acids. Germline CDR1 and CDR2: MDHEN and SYDVKM. V trimming: 6 bases; J trimming: 1 base; junction bases outside the gene matches: 8. The chain's CDR3 is CASSPFGTGRTDTQYF. CDR3 coding DNA: TGTGCCAGCAGCCCCTTCGGGACAGGGCGCACAGATACGCAGTATTTT.

This rearrangement joins TRBV6-5 to TRBJ2-3, with a weak D call TRBD2 (5 bases). The CDR3 extends over 15 amino acids. Trimming removed 6 bases at V and 4 bases at J, with 17 bases between. Germline V lookup: CDR1 MNHEY, CDR2 SVGAGI. CDR3 region: CASRSSPGSPDTQYF. The CDR3 DNA follows: TGTGCCAGCAGGAGCTCGCCGGGGTCCCCAGATACGCAGTATTTT.

The CDR3 region is CASSLDLSSSGANVLTF. The CDR3 coding sequence is TGTGCCAGCAGCTTGGACCTTTCAAGCTCTGGGGCCAACGTCCTGACTTTC. V usage is TRBV5-8 and J usage is TRBJ2-6; D remains ambiguous. Trimming cost V 0 bases and J 0 bases, with 10 bases left between them. The CDR3 sequence is 17 residues long. Germline lookup yields CDR1 SGHTS and CDR2 YDEGEE.

The chain combines TRBV5-4 with TRBJ2-7; TRBD2 is a possible D gene (5 bases). Trimming took 0 bases from V and 1 from J, leaving 11 bases between them. Germline V CDR1 and CDR2: SGHNT, YYREEE (reference sequence). The CDR3 runs to 15 residues. The CDR3 DNA reads as TGTGCCAGCAGCTTGGTTTTGGGGAGTTCCTACGAGCAGTACTTC. Its protein product is CASSLVLGSSYEQYF.

This chain connects TRBV18 to TRBJ2-2, with D possibly matching TRBD2 (5 bases). The CDR3 contains 14 residues. Trimming took 2 bases from V and 6 from J, leaving 10 bases between them. CDR1 KGHSH and CDR2 LQKENI come from the germline V gene. CDR3 region: CASSPGRAAGELFF. CDR3 DNA: TGTGCCAGCTCACCAGGGAGAGCTGCCGGGGAGCTGTTTTTT.

The genes are TRBV18 and TRBJ2-6; D call uncertain. The CDR3 spans 14 residues. Per the germline V gene, CDR1 is KGHSH and CDR2 is LQKENI. Trimming removed 2 bases at V and 0 bases at J, with 2 bases between. The DNA of the CDR3 is TGTGCCAGCTCACCAGTCTCTGGGGCCAACGTCCTGACTTTC. It yields the protein CASSPVSGANVLTF.